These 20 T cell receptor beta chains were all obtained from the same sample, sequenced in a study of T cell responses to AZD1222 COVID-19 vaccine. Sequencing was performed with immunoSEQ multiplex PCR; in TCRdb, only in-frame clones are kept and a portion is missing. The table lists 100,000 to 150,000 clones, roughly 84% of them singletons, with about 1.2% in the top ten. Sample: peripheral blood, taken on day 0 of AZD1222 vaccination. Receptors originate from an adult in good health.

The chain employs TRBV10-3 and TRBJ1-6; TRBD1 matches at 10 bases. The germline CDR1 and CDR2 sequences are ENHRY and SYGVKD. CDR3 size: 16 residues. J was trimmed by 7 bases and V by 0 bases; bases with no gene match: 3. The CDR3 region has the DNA TGTGCCATCAGTGAGTCGGACAGGGGGTTGAATTCACCCCTCCACTTT. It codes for CAISESDRGLNSPLHF.

The CDR3 DNA reads as TGTGCCAGCAGGGACTCGACCACTGAAGCTTTCTTT. Translating it yields CASRDSTTEAFF. The chain employs TRBV12-3 or TRBV12-4 and TRBJ1-1; D remains unclear. The CDR3 runs 12 residues. The V and J ends lost 6 bases and 4 bases respectively, with 9 bases between them.

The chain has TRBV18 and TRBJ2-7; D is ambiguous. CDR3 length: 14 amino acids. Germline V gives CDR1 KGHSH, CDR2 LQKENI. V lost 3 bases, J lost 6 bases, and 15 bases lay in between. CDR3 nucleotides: TGTGCCAGCTCACCTTCCGCGGTGGGCACCGAGCAGTACTTC. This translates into CASSPSAVGTEQYF.

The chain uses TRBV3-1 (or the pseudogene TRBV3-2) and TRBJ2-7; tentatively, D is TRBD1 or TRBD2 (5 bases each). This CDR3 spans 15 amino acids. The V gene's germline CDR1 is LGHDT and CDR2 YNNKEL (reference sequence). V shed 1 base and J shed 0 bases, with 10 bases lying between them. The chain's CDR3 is CASSQAGANSYEQYF. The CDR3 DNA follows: TGTGCCAGCAGCCAAGCCGGGGCCAACTCCTACGAGCAGTACTTC.

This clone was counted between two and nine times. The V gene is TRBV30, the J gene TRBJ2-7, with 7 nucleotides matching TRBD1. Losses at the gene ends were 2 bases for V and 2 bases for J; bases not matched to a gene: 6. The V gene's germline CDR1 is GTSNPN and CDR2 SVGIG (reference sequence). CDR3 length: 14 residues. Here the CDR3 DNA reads TGTGCCTGGAGTAACCCGGGACAGACCTACGAGCAGTACTTC. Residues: CAWSNPGQTYEQYF.

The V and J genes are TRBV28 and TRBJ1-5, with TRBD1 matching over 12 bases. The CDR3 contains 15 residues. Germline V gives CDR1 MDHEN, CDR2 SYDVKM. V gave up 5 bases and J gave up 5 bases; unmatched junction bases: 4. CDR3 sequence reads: CASSTGTGGYQPQHF. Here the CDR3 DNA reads TGTGCCAGCAGTACCGGGACAGGGGGCTATCAGCCCCAGCATTTT.

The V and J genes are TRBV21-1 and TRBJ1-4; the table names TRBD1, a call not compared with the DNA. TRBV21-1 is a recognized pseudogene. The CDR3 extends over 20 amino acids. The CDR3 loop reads CASSSRKVGRLSCKDEKLFF. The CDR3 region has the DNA TGTGCCAGCAGTTCAAGAAAGGTGGGCAGGCTTAGTTGCAAGGATGAAAAACTGTTTTTT.

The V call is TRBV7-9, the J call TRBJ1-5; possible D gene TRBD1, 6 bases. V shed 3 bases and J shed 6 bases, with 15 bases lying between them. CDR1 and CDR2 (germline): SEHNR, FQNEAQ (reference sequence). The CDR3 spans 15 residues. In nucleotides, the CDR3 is TGTGCCAGCAGCTTCGCAGGGGCAGGGTTTCAGCCCCAGCATTTT. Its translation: CASSFAGAGFQPQHF.

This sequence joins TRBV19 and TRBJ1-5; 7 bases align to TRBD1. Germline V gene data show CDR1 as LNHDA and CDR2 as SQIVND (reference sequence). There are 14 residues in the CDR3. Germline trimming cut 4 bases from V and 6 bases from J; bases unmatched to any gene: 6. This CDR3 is CASSRTGEIQPQHF. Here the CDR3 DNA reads TGTGCCAGTAGTAGAACAGGGGAGATTCAGCCCCAGCATTTT.

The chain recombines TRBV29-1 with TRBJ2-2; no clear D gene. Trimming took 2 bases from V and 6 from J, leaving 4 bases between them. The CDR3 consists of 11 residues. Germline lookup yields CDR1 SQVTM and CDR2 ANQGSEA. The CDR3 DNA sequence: TGCAGCGTTGAATTTCCCGGGGAGCTGTTTTTT. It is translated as CSVEFPGELFF.

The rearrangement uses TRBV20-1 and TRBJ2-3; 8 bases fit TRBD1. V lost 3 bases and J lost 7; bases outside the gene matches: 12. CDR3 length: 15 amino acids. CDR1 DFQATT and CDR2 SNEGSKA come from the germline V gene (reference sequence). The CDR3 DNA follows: TGCAGTGCTAGTAAAGGGACAGGTCAGGGTCATACGCAGTATTTT. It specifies CSASKGTGQGHTQYF.

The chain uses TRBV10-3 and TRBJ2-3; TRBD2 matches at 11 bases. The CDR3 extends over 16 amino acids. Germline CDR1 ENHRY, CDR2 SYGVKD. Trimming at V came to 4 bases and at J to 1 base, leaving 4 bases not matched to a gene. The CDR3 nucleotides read TGTGCCATCAGTGGGTTAGCGGGGGGGGGCACAGATACGCAGTATTTT. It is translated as CAISGLAGGGTDTQYF.

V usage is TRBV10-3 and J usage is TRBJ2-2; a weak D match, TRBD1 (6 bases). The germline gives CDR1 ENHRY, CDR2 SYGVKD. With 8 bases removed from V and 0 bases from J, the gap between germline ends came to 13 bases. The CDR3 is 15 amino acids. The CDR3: CAIGTSSPNTGELFF. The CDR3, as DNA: TGTGCCATCGGGACATCCTCACCGAACACCGGGGAGCTGTTTTTT.

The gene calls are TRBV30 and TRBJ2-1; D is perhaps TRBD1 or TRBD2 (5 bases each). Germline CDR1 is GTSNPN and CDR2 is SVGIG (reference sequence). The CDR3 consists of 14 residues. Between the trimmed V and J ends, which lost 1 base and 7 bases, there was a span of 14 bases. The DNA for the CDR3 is TGTGCCTGGAGTGGGGGGATCGGGAAAAATGAGCAGTTCTTC. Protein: CAWSGGIGKNEQFF. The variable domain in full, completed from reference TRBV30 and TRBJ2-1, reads SQTIHQWPATLVQPVGSPLSLECTVEGTSNPNLYWYRQAAGRGLQLLFYSVGIGQISSEVPQNLSASRPQDRQFILSSKKLLLSDSGFYLCAWSGGIGKNEQFFGPGTRLTVL.

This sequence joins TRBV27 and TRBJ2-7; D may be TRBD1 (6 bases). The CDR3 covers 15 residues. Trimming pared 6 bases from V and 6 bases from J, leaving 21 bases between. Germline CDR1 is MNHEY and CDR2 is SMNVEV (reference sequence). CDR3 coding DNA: TGTGCCAGCAGAACCCGGGACACGGCTTTCCGCGAGCAGTACTTC. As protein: CASRTRDTAFREQYF.

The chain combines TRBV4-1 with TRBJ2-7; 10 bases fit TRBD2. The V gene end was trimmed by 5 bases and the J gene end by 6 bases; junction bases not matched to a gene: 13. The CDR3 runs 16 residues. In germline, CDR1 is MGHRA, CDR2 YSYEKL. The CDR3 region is CASSRTGGLADSEQYF. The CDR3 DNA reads TGCGCCAGCAGCAGAACAGGTGGACTAGCGGACAGCGAGCAGTACTTC.

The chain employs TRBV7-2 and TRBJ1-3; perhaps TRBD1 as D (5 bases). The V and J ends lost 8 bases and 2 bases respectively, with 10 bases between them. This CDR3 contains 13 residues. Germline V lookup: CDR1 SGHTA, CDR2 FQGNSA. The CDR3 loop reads CASRRGPGNTIYF. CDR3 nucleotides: TGTGCCAGCCGACGGGGCCCTGGAAACACCATATATTTT.

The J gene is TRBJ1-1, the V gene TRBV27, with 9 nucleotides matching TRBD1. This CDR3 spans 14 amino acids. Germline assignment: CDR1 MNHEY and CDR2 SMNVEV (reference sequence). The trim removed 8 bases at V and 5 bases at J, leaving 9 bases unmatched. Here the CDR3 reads CASSRTGARTEAFF. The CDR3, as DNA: TGTGCCAGCTCGAGGACAGGGGCAAGAACTGAAGCTTTCTTT.

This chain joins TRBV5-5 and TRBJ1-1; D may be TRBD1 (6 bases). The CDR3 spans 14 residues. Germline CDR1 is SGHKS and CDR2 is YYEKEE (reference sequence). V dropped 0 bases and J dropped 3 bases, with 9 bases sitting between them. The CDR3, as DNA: TGTGCCAGCAGCTTGGGCCAGGGGTACACTGAAGCTTTCTTT. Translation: CASSLGQGYTEAFF.

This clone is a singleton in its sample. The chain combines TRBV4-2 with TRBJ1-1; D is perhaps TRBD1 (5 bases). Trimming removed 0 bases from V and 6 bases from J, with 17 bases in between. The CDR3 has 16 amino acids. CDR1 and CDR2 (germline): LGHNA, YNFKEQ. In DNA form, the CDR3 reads TGTGCCAGCAGCCAAGATCTGGGGGGAAGCGGACCTGAAGCTTTCTTT. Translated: CASSQDLGGSGPEAFF.